This entry lists 21 T cell receptor beta chains sequenced from one sample in a study of shared clonotypes between healthy human individuals. Using immunoSEQ multiplex PCR, the repertoire was profiled, and TCRdb retains in-frame clones only, with some absent. This table has about 590,000 clones, 95% to 96% appearing once. Positive CCR7 selection of CD45RO-negative cells yielded the naive CD8 cells, and terminally differentiated effector memory CD45RA+ cells were excluded. The sequenced sample consisted of naive CD8+ T cells sorted from blood. These receptors were taken from a woman aged 30 to 39 in good health.

The chain links TRBV29-1 to TRBJ2-1, with D possibly matching TRBD2 (7 bases). CDR1 and CDR2 from the germline V gene are SQVTM and ANQGSEA. The V end lost 7 bases, the J end lost 0 bases, and 10 bases lay between the germline ends. This CDR3 is 13 amino acids long. The CDR3 is CSDRDYSYNEQFF. The CDR3, as DNA: TGCAGCGACAGGGACTACTCCTACAATGAGCAGTTCTTC.

The chain has TRBV7-8 and TRBJ1-2; 7 bases fit TRBD1. The CDR3 loop spans 15 amino acids. Germline V lookup: CDR1 SGHVS, CDR2 FQNEAQ. Trimming cost V 5 bases and J 2 bases; bases outside gene matches: 8. The chain's CDR3 is CASSPRDSVNYGYTF. The CDR3 DNA sequence: TGTGCCAGCAGCCCCCGGGACAGCGTAAACTATGGCTACACCTTC.

The rearrangement uses TRBV7-9 and TRBJ2-7, with 11 bases that match TRBD2. V was pared by 5 bases and J by 4 bases, with 4 bases of the junction left unmatched. Germline V lookup: CDR1 SEHNR, CDR2 FQNEAQ (reference sequence). This CDR3 spans 14 amino acids. CDR3 bases: TGTGCCAGCAGCATGGGACTAGCGGAGTACGAGCAGTACTTC. Amino acids: CASSMGLAEYEQYF.

The chain joins TRBV19 to TRBJ2-3; 12 bases map to TRBD2. CDR3 length: 17 amino acids. Germline assignment: CDR1 LNHDA and CDR2 SQIVND (reference sequence). V gave up 7 bases and J gave up 4 bases; unmatched junction bases: 12. The CDR3 region is CASTSPQTSGGADTQYF. Here the CDR3 DNA reads TGTGCCAGTACCTCACCACAGACTAGCGGGGGAGCAGATACGCAGTATTTT. Variable domain in full (rest from reference TRBV19 and TRBJ2-3): DGGITQSPKYLFRKEGQNVTLSCEQNLNHDAMYWYRQDPGQGLRLIYYSQIVNDFQKGDIAEGYSVSREKKESFPLTVTSAQKNPTAFYLCASTSPQTSGGADTQYFGPGTRLTVL.

This chain connects TRBV29-1 to TRBJ2-7; the match to TRBD1 covers 8 bases. J lost 1 base, V lost 4 bases, and 3 bases had no gene match. Germline values: CDR1 SQVTM, CDR2 ANQGSEA. The length of the CDR3 is 13 residues. The CDR3 DNA follows: TGCAGCGTTGCCGACAGGGGATCCTACGAGCAGTACTTC. This encodes CSVADRGSYEQYF.

The chain employs TRBV29-1 and TRBJ1-4; no clear D gene. The CDR3 contains 13 residues. CDR1 and CDR2 from the germline V gene are SQVTM and ANQGSEA. V was trimmed by 1 base and J by 4 bases, leaving 7 bases between them. The CDR3: CSVEVQRNEKLFF. In nucleotides, the CDR3 is TGCAGCGTTGAAGTTCAGCGTAATGAAAAACTGTTTTTT.

The chain's CDR3 is CASSHNRLAAGSEQFF. The CDR3 nucleotides read TGCGCCAGCAGCCATAACCGACTAGCGGCGGGTAGTGAGCAGTTCTTC. The rearrangement links TRBV4-1 to TRBJ2-1, with 9 bases that match TRBD2. The germline CDR1 and CDR2 sequences are MGHRA and YSYEKL. V lost 3 bases to trimming and J lost 9 bases; unmatched junction nucleotides: 12. There are 16 residues in the CDR3.

The chain joins TRBV6-1 to TRBJ1-1, with 7 bases lining up with TRBD1. Trimming cost V 9 bases and J 1 base; bases outside gene matches: 2. Per germline, CDR1 MNHNS and CDR2 SASEGT. CDR3 length equals 12 residues. The DNA for the CDR3 is TGTGCCAGTCACAGGGGGAACACTGAAGCTTTCTTT. It encodes CASHRGNTEAFF.

The CDR3 spells CASSESGSRNTIYF. The CDR3 DNA reads TGCGCCAGCAGTGAGTCGGGATCGCGAAACACCATATATTTT. The chain uses TRBV10-1 and TRBJ1-3; D gene ambiguous. Germline V gene data show CDR1 as WNHNN and CDR2 as SYGVQD (reference sequence). This CDR3 comprises 14 residues. Trimming cost V 0 bases and J 5 bases, with 8 bases left between them.

The V gene is TRBV28, the J gene TRBJ2-7; D gene uncertain. The CDR3 spans 14 residues. Trimming removed 5 bases at V and 0 bases at J, with 11 bases between. The germline gives CDR1 MDHEN, CDR2 SYDVKM. The CDR3 region is CASSPPGFSYEQYF. DNA for the CDR3: TGTGCCAGCAGTCCACCCGGTTTCTCCTACGAGCAGTACTTC.

This chain joins TRBV5-6 and TRBJ2-3; TRBD2 aligns across 8 bases. Per germline, CDR1 SGHDT and CDR2 YYEEEE. The CDR3 has 15 residues. V lost 0 bases to trimming and J lost 3 bases; unmatched junction nucleotides: 3. The CDR3 sequence: CASSLAVAGTDTQYF. The CDR3 DNA is TGTGCCAGCAGCTTGGCGGTAGCGGGAACAGATACGCAGTATTTT.

The V gene is TRBV5-8, the J gene TRBJ2-1; TRBD2 aligns across 9 bases. Germline lookup yields CDR1 SGHTS and CDR2 YDEGEE. The CDR3 is made up of 15 amino acids. The V and J ends lost 7 bases and 9 bases, in that order; junction bases with no gene match: 14. This CDR3 is CASGSAAGGAVEQFF. The CDR3 region has the DNA TGTGCCAGCGGGTCTGCCGCGGGAGGGGCTGTTGAGCAGTTCTTC.

V gene TRBV2 combines with J gene TRBJ2-5, with D maybe TRBD1 (6 bases). Looked up from germline, CDR1 is SNHLY and CDR2 is FYNNEI. Between the trimmed V and J ends, which lost 0 bases and 5 bases, there was a span of 13 bases. The CDR3 runs to 15 residues. The CDR3 nucleotides read TGTGCCAGCAGTGAAGCCTTGACAGGTGACGAGACCCAGTACTTC. Translating gives CASSEALTGDETQYF.

This chain connects TRBV5-1 to TRBJ1-2, with D uncertain. Trimming took off 2 bases at V and 8 bases at J, with 16 bases between the two ends. From germline, CDR1 is SGHRS and CDR2 YFSETQ. CDR3 size: 14 residues. The CDR3 here is CASSLTGDRQGYTF. The CDR3 DNA follows: TGCGCCAGCAGCTTAACCGGGGATAGGCAAGGCTACACCTTC.

The V call is TRBV29-1, the J call TRBJ1-2, with D possibly being TRBD1 (5 bases). The germline V gene has CDR1 SQVTM and CDR2 ANQGSEA. The V gene lost 6 bases and the J gene lost 6 bases, with 29 bases spanning the gap. This CDR3 has 17 residues. CDR3 sequence reads: CSVPPQGDGAIFNGYTF. CDR3 in DNA: TGCAGCGTCCCGCCTCAGGGAGACGGGGCAATTTTTAATGGCTACACCTTC.

On this clone itself: The identical CDR3 is also encoded by other nucleotide sequences in the sample. This chain connects TRBV9 to TRBJ1-1; D is perhaps TRBD1 (5 bases). The CDR3 has 13 amino acids. V was trimmed by 0 bases and J by 5 bases, leaving 8 bases between them. Germline lookup yields CDR1 SGDLS and CDR2 YYNGEE. CDR3 DNA: TGTGCCAGCAGCGTAGGAGGGGCAACTGAAGCTTTCTTT. Its translation: CASSVGGATEAFF.

The chain employs TRBV5-3 and TRBJ1-5; TRBD1 agrees at 7 bases. TRBV5-3 is an ORF for which the function is uncertain. There are 16 residues in the CDR3. V lost 4 bases and J lost 0; bases outside the gene matches: 7. CDR3 region: CARSPGQRISNQPQHF. In DNA, the CDR3 is TGTGCCAGAAGCCCGGGACAGAGAATTAGCAATCAGCCCCAGCATTTT.

The chain recombines TRBV2 with TRBJ2-7; D uncertain. The CDR3 sequence is 15 residues long. V was cut by 3 bases and J by 0 bases, with 12 bases left in between. CDR1 is SNHLY and CDR2 is FYNNEI in the germline V gene. CDR3 amino acids: CASSDGYLSSYEQYF. The CDR3 DNA follows: TGTGCCAGCAGTGATGGGTATCTCAGCTCCTACGAGCAGTACTTC.

This clone was seen only once. V and J are TRBV28 and TRBJ2-7; D possibly matches TRBD1 or TRBD2 (5 bases each). The V end lost 3 bases, the J end lost 1 base, and 13 bases lay between the germline ends. CDR1 and CDR2 (germline): MDHEN, SYDVKM. There are 15 residues in the CDR3. In nucleotides, the CDR3 is TGTGCCAGCAGTTTCTGGGGGACGGTATCCTACGAGCAGTACTTC. This codes for CASSFWGTVSYEQYF.

The chain recombines TRBV28 with TRBJ2-1; a possible D gene is TRBD2 (6 bases). With 3 bases removed from V and 5 bases from J, the gap between germline ends came to 11 bases. Germline CDR1 and CDR2: MDHEN and SYDVKM. This CDR3 is built from 14 residues. For the CDR3, the DNA is TGTGCCAGCAGTTTCCAAGGAGGGCACAATGAGCAGTTCTTC. Its protein product is CASSFQGGHNEQFF.

The chain couples TRBV2 to TRBJ2-7; unclear D gene. The length of the CDR3 is 13 residues. Germline V gene data show CDR1 as SNHLY and CDR2 as FYNNEI. Trimming stripped 8 bases from V and 0 bases from J, with 11 bases between. The CDR3 nucleotides are TGTGCCAGCTATTTGGTCGACTCCTACGAGCAGTACTTC. Amino acid sequence: CASYLVDSYEQYF.